This TCR beta chain derives from a study of cytomegalovirus exposure and HLA in healthy donors. Whole-study findings and limits: The authors later found TCR association rates varying by HLA locus, with DRB1 most and HLA-C fewest. Among TCR sequences, most were rare, though some public TCRs appeared in many donors.

Turning to this clone: Its antigen is still unknown.

This PCR relied on a set of 60 Vbeta primers and 13 Jbeta primers. Assay used: immunoSEQ multiplex PCR; TCRdb lists only in-frame clones, some missing. The sample holds about 200,000 clones. The donors (healthy individuals) were bone marrow donors. V lost 1 base and J lost 5, with 14 bases in between. CDR3 length: 15 amino acids. Germline CDR1 LNHNV, CDR2 YYDKDF (reference sequence). The V and J genes are TRBV15 and TRBJ2-5; a possible D gene is TRBD2 (6 bases). The origin of this receptor is a girl aged 2 to 10 in good health and CMV-seropositive. The sample comprised PBMCs. The CDR3 nucleotides are TGTGCCACCAGCAGAGCCGGGACTGAATGGGAGACCCAGTACTTC. Protein: CATSRAGTEWETQYF.